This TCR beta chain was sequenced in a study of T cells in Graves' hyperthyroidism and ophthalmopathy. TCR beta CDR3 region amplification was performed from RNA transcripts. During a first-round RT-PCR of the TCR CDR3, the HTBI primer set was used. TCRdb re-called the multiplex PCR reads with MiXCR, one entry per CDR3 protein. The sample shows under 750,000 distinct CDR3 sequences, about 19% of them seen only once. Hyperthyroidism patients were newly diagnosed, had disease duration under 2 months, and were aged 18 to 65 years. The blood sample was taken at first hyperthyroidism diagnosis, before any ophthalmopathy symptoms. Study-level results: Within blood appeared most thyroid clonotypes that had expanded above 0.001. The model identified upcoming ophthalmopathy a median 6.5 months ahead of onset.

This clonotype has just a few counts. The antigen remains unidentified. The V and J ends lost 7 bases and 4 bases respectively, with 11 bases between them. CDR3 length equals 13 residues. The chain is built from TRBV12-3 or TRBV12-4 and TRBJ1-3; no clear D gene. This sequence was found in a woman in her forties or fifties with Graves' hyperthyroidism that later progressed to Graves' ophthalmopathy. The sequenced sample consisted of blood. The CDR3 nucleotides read TGTGCCAGCAACTTAGGCCGAGGAAACACCATATATTTT. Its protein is CASNLGRGNTIYF.